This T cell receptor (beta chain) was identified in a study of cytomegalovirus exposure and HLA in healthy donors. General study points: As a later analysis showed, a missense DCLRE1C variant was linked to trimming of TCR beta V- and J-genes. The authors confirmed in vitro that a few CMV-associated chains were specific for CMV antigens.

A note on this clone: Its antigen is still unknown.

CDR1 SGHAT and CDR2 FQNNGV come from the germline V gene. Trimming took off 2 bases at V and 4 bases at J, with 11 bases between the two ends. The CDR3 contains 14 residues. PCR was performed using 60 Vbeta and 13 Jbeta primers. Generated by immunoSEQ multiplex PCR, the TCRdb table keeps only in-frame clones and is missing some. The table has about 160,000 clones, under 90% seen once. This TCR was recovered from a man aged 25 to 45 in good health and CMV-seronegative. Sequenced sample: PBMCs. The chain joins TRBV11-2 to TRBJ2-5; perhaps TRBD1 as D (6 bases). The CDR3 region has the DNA TGTGCCAGCAGCTTAAGTGGGGGCAGAGAGACCCAGTACTTC. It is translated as CASSLSGGRETQYF.